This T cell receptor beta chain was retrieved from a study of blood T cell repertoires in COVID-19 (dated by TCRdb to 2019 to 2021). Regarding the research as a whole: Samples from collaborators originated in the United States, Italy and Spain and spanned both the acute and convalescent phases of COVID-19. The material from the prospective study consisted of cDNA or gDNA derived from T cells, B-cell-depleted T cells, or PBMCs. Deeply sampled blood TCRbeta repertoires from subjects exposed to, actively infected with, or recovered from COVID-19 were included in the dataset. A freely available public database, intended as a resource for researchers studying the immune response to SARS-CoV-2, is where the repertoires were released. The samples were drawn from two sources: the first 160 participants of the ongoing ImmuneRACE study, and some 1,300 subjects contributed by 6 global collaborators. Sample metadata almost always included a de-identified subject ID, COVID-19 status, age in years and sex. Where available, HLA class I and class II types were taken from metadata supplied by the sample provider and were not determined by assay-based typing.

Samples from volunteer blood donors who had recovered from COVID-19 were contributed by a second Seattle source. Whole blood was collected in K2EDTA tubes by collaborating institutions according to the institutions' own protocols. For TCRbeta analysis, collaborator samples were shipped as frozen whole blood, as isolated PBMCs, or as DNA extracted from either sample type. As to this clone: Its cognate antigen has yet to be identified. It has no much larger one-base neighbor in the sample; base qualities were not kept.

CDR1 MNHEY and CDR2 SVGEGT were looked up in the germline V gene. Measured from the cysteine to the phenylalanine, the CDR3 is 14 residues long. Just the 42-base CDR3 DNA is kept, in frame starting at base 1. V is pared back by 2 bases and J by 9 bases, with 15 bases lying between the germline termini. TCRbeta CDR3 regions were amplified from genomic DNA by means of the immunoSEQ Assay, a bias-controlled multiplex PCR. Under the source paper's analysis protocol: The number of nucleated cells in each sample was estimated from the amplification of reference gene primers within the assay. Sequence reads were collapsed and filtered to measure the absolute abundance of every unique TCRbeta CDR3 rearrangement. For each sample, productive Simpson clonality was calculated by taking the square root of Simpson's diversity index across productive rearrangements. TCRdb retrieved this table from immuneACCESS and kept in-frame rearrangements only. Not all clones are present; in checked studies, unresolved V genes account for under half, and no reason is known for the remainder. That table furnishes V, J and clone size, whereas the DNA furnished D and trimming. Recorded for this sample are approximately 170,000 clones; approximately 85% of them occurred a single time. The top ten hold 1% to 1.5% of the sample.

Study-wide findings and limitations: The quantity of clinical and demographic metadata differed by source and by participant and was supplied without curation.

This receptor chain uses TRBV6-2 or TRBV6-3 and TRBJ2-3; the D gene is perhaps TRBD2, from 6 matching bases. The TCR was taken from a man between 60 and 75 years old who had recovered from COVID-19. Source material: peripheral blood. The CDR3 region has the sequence CASSYRTTGGTQYF. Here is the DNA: TGTGCCAGCAGTTACCGGACTACCGGTGGGACGCAGTATTTT.